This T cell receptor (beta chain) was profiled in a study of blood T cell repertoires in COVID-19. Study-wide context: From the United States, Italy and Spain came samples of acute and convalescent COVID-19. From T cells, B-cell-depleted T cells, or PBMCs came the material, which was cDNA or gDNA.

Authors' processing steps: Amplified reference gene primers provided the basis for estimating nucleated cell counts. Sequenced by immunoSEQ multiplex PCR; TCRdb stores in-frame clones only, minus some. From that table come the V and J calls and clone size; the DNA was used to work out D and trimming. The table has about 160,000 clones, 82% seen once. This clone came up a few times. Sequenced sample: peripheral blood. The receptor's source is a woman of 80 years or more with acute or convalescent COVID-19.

DNA for the CDR3: TGTGCCAGCAGCTTGTCCACCGGGACTATCGACACCGGGGAGCTGTTTTTT. Protein: CASSLSTGTIDTGELFF. The V call is TRBV11-2, the J call TRBJ2-2, with 7 bases that match TRBD2. The CDR3 contains 17 residues. Unmatched junction bases numbered 10, after V lost 3 bases and J lost 3 bases. Germline V gene sequence: CDR1 SGHAT, CDR2 FQNNGV.